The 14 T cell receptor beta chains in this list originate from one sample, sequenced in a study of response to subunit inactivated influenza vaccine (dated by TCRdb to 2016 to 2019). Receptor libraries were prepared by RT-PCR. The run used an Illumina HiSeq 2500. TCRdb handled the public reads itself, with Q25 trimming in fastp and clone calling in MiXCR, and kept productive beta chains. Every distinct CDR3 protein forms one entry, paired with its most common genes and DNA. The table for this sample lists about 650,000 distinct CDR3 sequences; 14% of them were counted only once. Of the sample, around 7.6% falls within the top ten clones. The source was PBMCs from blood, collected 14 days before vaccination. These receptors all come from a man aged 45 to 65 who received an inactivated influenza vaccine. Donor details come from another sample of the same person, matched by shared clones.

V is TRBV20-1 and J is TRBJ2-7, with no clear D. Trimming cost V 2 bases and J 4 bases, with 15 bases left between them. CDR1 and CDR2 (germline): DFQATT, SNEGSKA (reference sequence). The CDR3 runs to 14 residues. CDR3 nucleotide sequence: TGCAGTGCTAGAAGGACCTTCATTTCGTACGAGCAGTACTTC. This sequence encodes CSARRTFISYEQYF.

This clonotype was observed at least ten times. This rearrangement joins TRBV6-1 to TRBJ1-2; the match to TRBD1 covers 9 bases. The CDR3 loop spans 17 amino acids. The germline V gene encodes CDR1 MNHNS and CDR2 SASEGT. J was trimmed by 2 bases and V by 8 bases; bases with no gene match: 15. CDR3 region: CASAMGYYRGRNYGYTF. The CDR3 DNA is TGTGCCAGCGCGATGGGGTACTACAGGGGGCGCAACTATGGCTACACCTTC.

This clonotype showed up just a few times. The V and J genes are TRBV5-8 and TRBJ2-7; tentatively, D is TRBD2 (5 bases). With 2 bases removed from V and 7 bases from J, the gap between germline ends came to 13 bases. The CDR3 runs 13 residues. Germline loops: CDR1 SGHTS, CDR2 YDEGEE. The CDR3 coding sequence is TGTGCCAGCAGCTTCCTGGAAACGGGGGAGCAGTACTTC. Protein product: CASSFLETGEQYF.

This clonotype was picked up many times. Here the CDR3 DNA reads TGTGCCAGCAGCTTCTCCGGCACCAGGGGAGGAAAACTGTTTTTT. Amino acids: CASSFSGTRGGKLFF. The chain has TRBV6-5 and TRBJ1-4, with D maybe TRBD1 (6 bases). The V gene's germline CDR1 is MNHEY and CDR2 SVGAGI. Deletions cut 6 bases from V and 10 bases from J, with 21 bases between. The CDR3 runs to 15 residues.

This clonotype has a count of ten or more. CDR3 sequence reads: CASSLNPTRETQYF. CDR3 coding DNA: TGTGCCAGCAGCTTAAACCCCACGAGGGAGACCCAGTACTTC. The chain uses TRBV7-2 and TRBJ2-5, with D unclear. V lost 2 bases and J lost 5, with 12 bases in between. Germline V gene lookup returns CDR1 SGHTA and CDR2 FQGNSA. CDR3 length: 14 residues.

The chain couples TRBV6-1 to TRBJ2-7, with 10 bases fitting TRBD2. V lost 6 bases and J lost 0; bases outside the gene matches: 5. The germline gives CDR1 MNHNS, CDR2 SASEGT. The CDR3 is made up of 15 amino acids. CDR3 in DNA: TGTGCCAGCAGCTCCACTAGCGGGATCTCCTACGAGCAGTACTTC. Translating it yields CASSSTSGISYEQYF.

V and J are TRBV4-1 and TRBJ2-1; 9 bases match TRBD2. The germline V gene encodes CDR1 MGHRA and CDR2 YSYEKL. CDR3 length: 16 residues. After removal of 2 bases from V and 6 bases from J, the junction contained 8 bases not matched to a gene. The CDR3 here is CASSQRGGTSTNEQFF. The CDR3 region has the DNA TGCGCCAGCAGCCAAAGGGGGGGGACTAGCACCAATGAGCAGTTCTTC.

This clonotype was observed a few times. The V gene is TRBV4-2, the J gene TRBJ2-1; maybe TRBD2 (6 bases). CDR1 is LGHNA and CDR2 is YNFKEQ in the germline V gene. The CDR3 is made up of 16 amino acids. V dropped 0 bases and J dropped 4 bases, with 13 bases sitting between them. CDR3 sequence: CASSQDPAGWYNEQFF. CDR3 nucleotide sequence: TGTGCCAGCAGCCAAGATCCAGCGGGTTGGTACAATGAGCAGTTCTTC.

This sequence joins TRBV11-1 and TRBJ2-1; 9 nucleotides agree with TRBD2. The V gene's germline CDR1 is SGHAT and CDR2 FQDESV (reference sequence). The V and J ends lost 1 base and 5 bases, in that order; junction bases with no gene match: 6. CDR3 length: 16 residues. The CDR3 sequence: CASSLEIAGAHNEQFF. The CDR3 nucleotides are TGTGCCAGCAGCTTAGAGATAGCGGGGGCGCACAATGAGCAGTTCTTC.

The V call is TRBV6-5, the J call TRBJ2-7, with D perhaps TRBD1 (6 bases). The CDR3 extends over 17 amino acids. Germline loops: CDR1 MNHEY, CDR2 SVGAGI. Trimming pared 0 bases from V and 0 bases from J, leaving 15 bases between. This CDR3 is CASSYSYGGLFSYEQYF. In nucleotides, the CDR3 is TGTGCCAGCAGTTACTCTTATGGGGGCCTCTTCTCCTACGAGCAGTACTTC.

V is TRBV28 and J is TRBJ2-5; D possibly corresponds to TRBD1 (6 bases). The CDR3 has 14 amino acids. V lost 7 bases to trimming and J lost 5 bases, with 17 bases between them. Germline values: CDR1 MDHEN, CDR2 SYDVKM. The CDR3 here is CASKLMGAGETQYF. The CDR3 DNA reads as TGTGCCAGCAAACTTATGGGGGCTGGGGAGACCCAGTACTTC.

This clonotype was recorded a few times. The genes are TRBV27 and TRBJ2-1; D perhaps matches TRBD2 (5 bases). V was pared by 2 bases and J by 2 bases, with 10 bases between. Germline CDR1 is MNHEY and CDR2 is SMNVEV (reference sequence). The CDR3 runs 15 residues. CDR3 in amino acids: CASSLILVAYNEQFF. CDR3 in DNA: TGTGCCAGCAGTTTAATACTAGTCGCCTACAATGAGCAGTTCTTC.

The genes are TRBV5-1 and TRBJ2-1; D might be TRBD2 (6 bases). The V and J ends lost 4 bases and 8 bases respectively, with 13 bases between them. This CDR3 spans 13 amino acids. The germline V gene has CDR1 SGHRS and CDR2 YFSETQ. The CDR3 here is CASSPGRDYEQFF. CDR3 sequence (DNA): TGCGCCAGCAGCCCCGGCAGGGACTATGAGCAGTTCTTC.

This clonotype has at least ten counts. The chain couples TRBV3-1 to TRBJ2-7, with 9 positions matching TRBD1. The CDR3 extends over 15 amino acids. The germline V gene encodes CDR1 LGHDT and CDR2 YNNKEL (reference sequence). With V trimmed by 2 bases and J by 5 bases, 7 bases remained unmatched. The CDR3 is CASSQIWTGDHEQYF. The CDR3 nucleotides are TGTGCCAGCAGCCAAATCTGGACAGGGGACCACGAGCAGTACTTC.